This T cell receptor beta chain was sequenced during a study of a mutant IDH1 vaccine in newly diagnosed glioma. Study details: Vaccines were begun 4-6 weeks after radiotherapy alone, or with temozolomide cycles. Broader study findings: Across multiple MHC alleles, approximately 93% of patients had vaccine-induced responses.

The CDR3 extends over 15 amino acids. Germline CDR1 and CDR2: LNHDA and SQIVND (reference sequence). V dropped 6 bases and J dropped 0; count of bases not matched to a gene: 4. As regards this clone: Antigen: not known.

The repertoire was sequenced with immunoSEQ multiplex PCR; TCRdb's copy has only in-frame clones and lacks some. This sample has 30,000 to 40,000 clones, with 80% to 95% found just once. Time point described: week 47, end of study. Alongside topical imiquimod, each dose of vaccine comprised 300 ug of mutant IDH1 20-mer peptide. The sequencing used PBMCs, collected from a glioma patient whose treatment included an IDH1 peptide vaccine. The rearrangement joins TRBV19 to TRBJ2-2; the match to TRBD1 covers 7 bases. The source is a woman between 40 and 50 years old with glioma. The CDR3 region is CASSSGQTNTGELFF. The DNA of the CDR3 is TGTGCCAGTAGCTCGGGACAGACGAACACCGGGGAGCTGTTTTTT.